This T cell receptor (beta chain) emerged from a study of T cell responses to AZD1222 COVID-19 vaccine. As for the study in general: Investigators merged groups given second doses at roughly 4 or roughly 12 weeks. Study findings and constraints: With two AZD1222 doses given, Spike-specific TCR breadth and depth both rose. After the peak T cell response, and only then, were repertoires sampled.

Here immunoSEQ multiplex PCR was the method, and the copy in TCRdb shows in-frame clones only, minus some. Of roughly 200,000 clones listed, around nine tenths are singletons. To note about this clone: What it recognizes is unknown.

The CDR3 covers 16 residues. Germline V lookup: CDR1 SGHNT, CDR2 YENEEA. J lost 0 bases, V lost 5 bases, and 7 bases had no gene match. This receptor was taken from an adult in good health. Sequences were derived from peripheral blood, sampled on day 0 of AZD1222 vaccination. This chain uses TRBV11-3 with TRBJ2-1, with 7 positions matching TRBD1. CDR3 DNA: TGTGCCAGCAGCCTCGGACAGGTAGCCTCCTACAATGAGCAGTTCTTC. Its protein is CASSLGQVASYNEQFF.